This TCR beta chain was identified during a study of CD8 T cells in ankylosing spondylitis. Note on this clonotype: Its antigen is not known.

TCRdb passed the 5' RACE reads through MiXCR, listing each CDR3 protein once. The sample records approximately 540,000 distinct CDR3 sequences, roughly 13% being singletons. Findings of the study overall: Matched synovial fluid from ankylosing spondylitis patients was reported to be enriched for disease-linked clones. The study identified a TCR beta motif of seven or eight highly homologous variants that appeared characteristic of ankylosing spondylitis blood.

Germline lookup yields CDR1 MNHEY and CDR2 SVGEGT. With 2 bases removed from V and 2 bases from J, the gap between germline ends came to 16 bases. The CDR3 contains 16 residues. This receptor was identified in a male donor with ankylosing spondylitis. The specimen was blood, either unsorted or a sorted T cell fraction (not recorded which). The rearrangement joins TRBV6-2 or TRBV6-3 to TRBJ2-7; D perhaps matches TRBD2 (6 bases). The CDR3 region has the DNA TGTGCCAGCAGTTACGAGCTAGCGTTTAGAACCTACGAGCAGTACTTC. Protein sequence: CASSYELAFRTYEQYF.